This T cell receptor beta chain was recovered during a study of CD8 T cells in Susac syndrome. In contrast to the negatively isolated CD8+ and CD4+ T cells, TEMRA cells were FACS-enriched. When the RNA was reverse transcribed, random hexamers were used with an input of roughly 0.5 to 1 ug. Across 54 Vbeta and 13 Jbeta, TCR beta CDR3 was amplified with immunoSEQ multiplex PCR. Each CDR3 protein gets one entry after TCRdb re-called the immunoSEQ multiplex PCR reads with MiXCR. This sample has about 140,000 distinct CDR3 sequences; roughly 95% occur once, and the top ten carry 0.095% to 0.14%. With 8 bases removed from V and 0 bases from J, the gap between germline ends came to 16 bases. The germline V gene has CDR1 KGHSH and CDR2 LQKENI. The CDR3 is 15 amino acids.

What was sequenced was CD4+ T cells from PBMCs. This clonotype was obtained from a human donor with multiple sclerosis. The chain couples TRBV18 to TRBJ1-1; D possibly corresponds to TRBD1 (5 bases). This chain's CDR3 is CASHQGHTVNTEAFF. CDR3 DNA sequence: TGTGCCAGCCACCAGGGCCACACGGTGAACACTGAAGCTTTCTTT.